The 15 T cell receptor beta chains below all came from one sample that was sequenced in a study of blood T cell repertoires in COVID-19. TCRdb's table, derived via immunoSEQ multiplex PCR, lists solely in-frame clones and lacks some. The data show some 200,000 clones, with roughly 87% seen just once and 2% to 2.5% held by the top ten. Sequenced: PBMCs or T cells enriched from blood (not recorded which). The source of these receptors is a woman aged 30 to 39 who had recovered from COVID-19.

The chain uses TRBV30 and TRBJ1-1; D remains unclear. The CDR3 contains 13 residues. Germline values: CDR1 GTSNPN, CDR2 SVGIG (reference sequence). Trimming cost V 5 bases and J 5 bases, with 15 bases left between them. CDR3 amino acids: CAWGQRRSTEAFF. DNA of the CDR3: TGTGCCTGGGGTCAACGACGGAGTACTGAAGCTTTCTTT.

V and J are TRBV6-5 and TRBJ2-3; D gene uncertain. CDR1 and CDR2 (germline): MNHEY, SVGAGI. V gave up 6 bases and J gave up 6 bases, with 7 bases separating them. The CDR3 covers 11 residues. The CDR3 DNA reads as TGTGCCAGCAGGATTCAGGATACGCAGTATTTT. Translation gives CASRIQDTQYF.

There are a few counts of this clone. Here the CDR3 DNA reads TGTGCCAGCAGCGCCCAGGGGGTCGCCTCTGGAAACACCATATATTTT. This translates into CASSAQGVASGNTIYF. The rearrangement joins TRBV7-9 to TRBJ1-3; 7 bases are a match to TRBD1. The germline CDR1 and CDR2 sequences are SEHNR and FQNEAQ (reference sequence). The CDR3 contains 16 residues. V lost 5 bases and J lost 0; bases outside the gene matches: 7.

A single count supports this clone. The V and J genes are TRBV28 and TRBJ1-5; a possible D gene is TRBD1 (5 bases). CDR3 size: 12 residues. Trimming pared 9 bases from V and 2 bases from J, leaving 8 bases between. Germline V gene sequence: CDR1 MDHEN, CDR2 SYDVKM. The CDR3 DNA sequence: TGTGCCAGTGGGGCTGGCAATCAGCCCCAGCATTTT. It yields the protein CASGAGNQPQHF. Combining the CDR3 with reference TRBV28 and TRBJ1-5 gives the whole variable domain DVKVTQSSRYLVKRTGEKVFLECVQDMDHENMFWYRQDPGLGLRLIYFSYDVKMKEKGDIPEGYSVSREKKERFSLILESASTNQTSMYLCASGAGNQPQHFGDGTRLSIL.

The V and J genes are TRBV9 and TRBJ2-1; D may be TRBD2 (6 bases). CDR1 and CDR2 from the germline V gene are SGDLS and YYNGEE. This CDR3 is built from 14 residues. V was trimmed by 0 bases and J by 6 bases, leaving 10 bases between them. In nucleotides, the CDR3 is TGTGCCAGCAGCGTAGATTCTAGCGTCAATGAGCAGTTCTTC. Encoded protein: CASSVDSSVNEQFF.

The chain uses TRBV7-3 and TRBJ2-1; TRBD2 matches at 11 bases. Germline loops: CDR1 SGHTA, CDR2 FQGTGA. This CDR3 has 15 amino acids. Trimming at V came to 1 base and at J to 9 bases, leaving 5 bases not matched to a gene. The CDR3 sequence is CASSLIAGGPGEQFF. CDR3 in DNA: TGTGCCAGCAGCTTAATAGCGGGAGGGCCGGGTGAGCAGTTCTTC.

V and J are TRBV7-9 and TRBJ2-7; a possible D gene is TRBD2 (6 bases). The germline CDR1 and CDR2 sequences are SEHNR and FQNEAQ (reference sequence). Trimming removed 2 bases at V and 3 bases at J, with 14 bases between. This CDR3 is built from 15 residues. CDR3 protein: CASSLNAGSSYEQYF. The CDR3 coding sequence is TGTGCCAGCAGCTTAAACGCCGGGAGTAGCTACGAGCAGTACTTC. The full variable domain, in which reference TRBV7-9 and TRBJ2-7 provide the parts outside the CDR3, is DTGVSQNPRHKITKRGQNVTFRCDPISEHNRLYWYRQTLGQGPEFLTYFQNEAQLEKSRLLSDRFSAERPKGSFSTLEIQRTEQGDSAMYLCASSLNAGSSYEQYFGPGTRLTVT.

This chain uses TRBV7-2 with TRBJ2-7, with D possibly matching TRBD1 (6 bases). This CDR3 is built from 14 residues. Germline CDR1 SGHTA, CDR2 FQGNSA. Trimming left V 1 base short and J 6 bases short, with 13 bases between. The CDR3 sequence is CASSLGRTVAEQYF. The CDR3 DNA follows: TGTGCCAGCAGCTTAGGCCGGACAGTTGCCGAGCAGTACTTC.

This rearrangement joins TRBV21-1 to TRBJ2-6; the listed D gene, TRBD2, was not tested against the DNA. TRBV21-1 is given as a pseudogene. There are 18 residues in the CDR3. The CDR3 protein is CASSKRLGGRSGANVLTF. CDR3 sequence (DNA): TGTGCCAGCAGCAAAAGGCTTGGAGGGCGCTCTGGGGCCAACGTCCTGACTTTC.

The chain links TRBV11-3 to TRBJ2-7; D gene ambiguous. Germline CDR1 reads SGHNT; CDR2 reads YENEEA. The CDR3 contains 12 residues. Trimming took off 5 bases at V and 0 bases at J, with 5 bases between the two ends. The CDR3: CASSPSSYEQYF. The CDR3 DNA reads as TGTGCCAGCAGCCCCAGCTCCTACGAGCAGTACTTC.

This clone appeared once. The gene calls are TRBV5-1 and TRBJ2-1; 11 nucleotides agree with TRBD2. Trimming cost V 4 bases and J 5 bases; bases outside gene matches: 5. The V gene's germline CDR1 is SGHRS and CDR2 YFSETQ. The CDR3 spans 15 residues. CDR3 amino acids: CASSGGTSGNNEQFF. CDR3 in DNA: TGCGCCAGCAGCGGCGGGACTAGCGGAAACAATGAGCAGTTCTTC. Full variable domain (rest looked up from reference TRBV5-1 and TRBJ2-1): KAGVTQTPRYLIKTRGQQVTLSCSPISGHRSVSWYQQTPGQGLQFLFEYFSETQRNKGNFPGRFSGRQFSNSRSEMNVSTLELGDSALYLCASSGGTSGNNEQFFGPGTRLTVL.

The chain combines TRBV7-3 with TRBJ2-7; tentative D call: TRBD1 (6 bases). The germline V and J ends were trimmed by 1 base and 4 bases, with 11 bases remaining between them. CDR1 is SGHTA and CDR2 is FQGTGA in the germline V gene. This CDR3 spans 14 amino acids. CDR3 loop: CASSLNRVGYEQYF. In nucleotides, the CDR3 is TGTGCCAGCAGCTTAAACAGGGTCGGGTACGAGCAGTACTTC. Full variable domain (remainder filled in from reference TRBV7-3 and TRBJ2-7): GAGVSQTPSNKVTEKGKYVELRCDPISGHTALYWYRQSLGQGPEFLIYFQGTGAADDSGLPNDRFFAVRPEGSVSTLKIQRTERGDSAVYLCASSLNRVGYEQYFGPGTRLTVT.

Only one count was recorded for this clone. The chain recombines TRBV2 with TRBJ1-2; D possibly corresponds to TRBD1 (6 bases). The V gene's germline CDR1 is SNHLY and CDR2 FYNNEI. The CDR3 totals 15 residues. Deletions cut 7 bases from V and 2 bases from J, with 17 bases between. CDR3 loop: CASTPTGILNYGYTF. The DNA for the CDR3 is TGTGCCAGCACCCCAACAGGGATCCTAAACTATGGCTACACCTTC.

This chain joins TRBV13 and TRBJ1-2, with TRBD1 as a possible D gene (5 bases). This CDR3 has 14 amino acids. The germline V and J ends were trimmed by 5 bases and 3 bases, with 13 bases remaining between them. The germline V gene encodes CDR1 PRHDT and CDR2 FYEKMQ (reference sequence). CDR3 amino acids: CASSPETVYYGYTF. CDR3 DNA sequence: TGTGCCAGCAGCCCGGAGACAGTGTACTATGGCTACACCTTC. The full variable domain, its missing parts supplied by reference TRBV13 and TRBJ1-2, is AAGVIQSPRHLIKEKRETATLKCYPIPRHDTVYWYQQGPGQDPQFLISFYEKMQSDKGSIPDRFSAQQFSDYHSELNMSSLELGDSALYFCASSPETVYYGYTFGSGTRLTVV.

The chain employs TRBV5-1 and TRBJ2-5; D not certain. CDR1 SGHRS and CDR2 YFSETQ come from the germline V gene. V was trimmed by 4 bases and J by 0 bases, leaving 13 bases between them. The CDR3 consists of 15 residues. Here the CDR3 DNA reads TGCGCCAGCAGCCAATACCACGGAGACCAAGAGACCCAGTACTTC. Translated: CASSQYHGDQETQYF.